Presented here are 10 T cell receptor beta chains from one specimen sequenced in a study of IL-17A CD8 T cells in psoriatic arthritis synovium. The library was produced with the immunoSEQ multiplex PCR assay. TCRdb carries this immuneACCESS record with in-frame sequences only. Its versions omit some clonotypes, under half of them owing to an unresolved V gene in the studies checked, with the rest unexplained. This sample has over 2,000 clones in its table, and 72% of those were observed once. 13% to 15% of the sample is taken by the ten largest. Synovial fluid effusions were aspirated from actively inflamed joints of psoriatic arthritis patients. The specimen was memory CD8+ T cells from synovial fluid. The cell subset or site label, as the study defines it: bulk memory CD8+ T cells (CD45RA-CD27+/- and CD45RA+CD27-). The receptor set was obtained from a human donor with psoriatic arthritis.

The chain has TRBV21-1 and TRBJ2-3; the table's D gene call, TRBD1, was not cross checked with the DNA. TRBV21-1 is reported as a pseudogene. CDR3 size: 13 residues. The CDR3 DNA sequence: TGTGCCAGCAGCGGACAGAGGGGCCGAACGCAGTATTTT. This gives the protein CASSGQRGRTQYF.

The V gene is TRBV7-2, the J gene TRBJ1-2; no clear D. The CDR3 has 12 residues. Per the germline V gene, CDR1 is SGHTA and CDR2 is FQGNSA. V lost 1 base and J lost 8, with 8 bases in between. Here the CDR3 DNA reads TGTGCCAGCAGCTTAGGTGCGGAAGGCTACACCTTC. This sequence encodes CASSLGAEGYTF.

The rearrangement joins TRBV6-9 to TRBJ1-5, with a tentative D call TRBD1 (6 bases). The CDR3 loop spans 15 amino acids. V shed 6 bases and J shed 3 bases, with 15 bases lying between them. Germline CDR1 is MNHGY and CDR2 is SVAAGI. The CDR3 reads CASRPQGIPNQPQHF. CDR3 nucleotide sequence: TGTGCCAGCAGACCCCAGGGGATTCCCAATCAGCCCCAGCATTTT.

The V gene is TRBV6-5, the J gene TRBJ2-5; 9 bases map to TRBD1. CDR1 is MNHEY, CDR2 SVGAGI, per germline. This CDR3 contains 15 residues. V lost 2 bases to trimming and J lost 2 bases; unmatched junction nucleotides: 3. CDR3 coding DNA: TGTGCCAGCAGTTACCTAGGGACAGGGCAAGAGACCCAGTACTTC. It translates to CASSYLGTGQETQYF.

The chain links TRBV2 to TRBJ1-1, with D unclear. V lost 0 bases, J lost 3 bases, and 11 bases lay in between. CDR1 SNHLY and CDR2 FYNNEI come from the germline V gene. This CDR3 region has 15 residues. The CDR3 is CASSEAGLTDTEAFF. In DNA form, the CDR3 reads TGTGCCAGCAGTGAAGCGGGTCTTACCGACACTGAAGCTTTCTTT.

The chain has TRBV4-1 and TRBJ1-1; no definite D call. Trimming cost V 0 bases and J 3 bases, with 11 bases left between them. The CDR3 is 15 residues long. Germline CDR1 MGHRA, CDR2 YSYEKL. For the CDR3, the DNA is TGCGCCAGCAGCCAAGATAATGCGGGGTACACTGAAGCTTTCTTT. It translates to CASSQDNAGYTEAFF.

The J gene is TRBJ2-5, the V gene TRBV4-1; TRBD2 agrees at 8 bases. Germline CDR1 is MGHRA and CDR2 is YSYEKL. CDR3 length: 15 amino acids. V lost 3 bases to trimming and J lost 4 bases; unmatched junction nucleotides: 7. CDR3 residues: CASSHLAGGLETQYF. Here the CDR3 DNA reads TGCGCCAGCAGCCACCTGGCGGGGGGTTTAGAGACCCAGTACTTC.

The chain is built from TRBV6-1 and TRBJ2-5, with 8 bases that match TRBD2. The length of the CDR3 is 15 residues. With 11 bases clipped from V and 5 bases from J, the junction kept 16 bases outside the gene matches. Germline V gives CDR1 MNHNS, CDR2 SASEGT. The CDR3 here is CAVWNGGGWSETQYF. The CDR3 region has the DNA TGTGCCGTCTGGAATGGCGGGGGGTGGTCGGAGACCCAGTACTTC.

The genes are TRBV6-5 and TRBJ1-5; D unclear. CDR1 is MNHEY, CDR2 SVGAGI, per germline. With 0 bases removed from V and 6 bases from J, the gap between germline ends came to 12 bases. CDR3 length equals 15 residues. CDR3 bases: TGTGCCAGCAGTTACTCGACGGGTTCGGGTCAGCCCCAGCATTTT. It is translated as CASSYSTGSGQPQHF.

This chain joins TRBV6-1 and TRBJ1-2; D unresolved. The germline V and J ends were trimmed by 0 bases and 8 bases, with 13 bases remaining between them. This CDR3 region has 14 residues. The germline V gene encodes CDR1 MNHNS and CDR2 SASEGT. Written as DNA, the CDR3 is TGTGCCAGCAGTGAAGCCGTGGACTTGGGGGGCTACACCTTC. Amino acids: CASSEAVDLGGYTF.